Listed below are T cell receptor beta chains from one sample, sequenced in a study of shared clonotypes between healthy human individuals. Profiling relied on immunoSEQ multiplex PCR, and the TCRdb table lists in-frame clones only, not all of them. The top ten hold about 0.52% of the sample, which has about 1.1 million clones, roughly 74% seen once. The sequenced sample was memory CD4+ T cells from PBMCs. These receptors were collected from a young man in good health. Some clones in this sample may be carry-over from other donors' samples. Each CDR3 is given with its conserved first and last residue. D genes are given only for firm matches. For some rows the clone size is stated as once, few or many, or as a class when expanded; others skip it.

>TRBD1|-|TRBV2|TRBJ2-1
TGTGCCAGCAGTGGGGGACAGTTTAGGCAGTTCTTC
CASSGGQFRQFF
>-|many|TRBV28|TRBJ2-6
TGTGCCAGCAGTTTAGGGGGGACTGGGGCCAACGTCCTGACTTTC
CASSLGGTGANVLTF
>-|-|TRBV5-5|TRBJ1-3
TGTGCCAGCAGCTTGGCCCCGAGCTCTGGAAACACCATATATTTT
CASSLAPSSGNTIYF
>-|-|TRBV7-9|TRBJ2-5
TGTGCCAGCAGCTTCGGGACTTACCAGGAGACCCAGTACTTC
CASSFGTYQETQYF
>-|few|TRBV6-1|TRBJ1-2
TGTGCCAGCAGTGAAGGGGGCACTAACTATGGCTACACCTTC
CASSEGGTNYGYTF
>-|-|TRBV27|TRBJ2-7
TGTGCCAGCAGTTTAAATAAGGGGAAGCAGTACTTC
CASSLNKGKQYF
>TRBD1|-|TRBV6-7|TRBJ1-6
TGTGCCAGCAGTTACCCGGGACAGGGGAATTCACCCCTCCACTTT
CASSYPGQGNSPLHF
>TRBD1|few|TRBV19|TRBJ1-1
TGTGCCAGTAGAACCAATGTCGGACAGGGGGTGGCTGAAGCTTTCTTT
CASRTNVGQGVAEAFF
>-|-|TRBV28|TRBJ2-3
TGTGCCAGCGAAACGTCCAGAGGGAGTGGGACAGATACGCAGTATTTT
CASETSRGSGTDTQYF
>-|-|TRBV27|TRBJ1-5
TGTGCCAGCAGTTTAAGGCCTTCTGGACCCACCGGACAGCCCCAGCATTTT
CASSLRPSGPTGQPQHF
>-|-|TRBV11-3|TRBJ2-7
TGTGCCAGCAGCTTAGATTCCATCGACGAGCAGTACTTC
CASSLDSIDEQYF
>-|-|TRBV28|TRBJ1-4
TGTGCCACCAGCAGTAGGGCTAATGAAAAACTGTTTTTT
CATSSRANEKLFF
>TRBD2|-|TRBV10-3|TRBJ2-1
TGTGCCATCAGTGAGTCGGGCGGCGGGGGGGCCTACAATGAGCAGTTCTTC
CAISESGGGGAYNEQFF
>TRBD1|once|TRBV6-6|TRBJ1-5
TGTGCCAGCAGTCTAGACAGGGCCGATAGCAATCAGCCCCAGCATTTT
CASSLDRADSNQPQHF
>TRBD1|-|TRBV18|TRBJ2-7
TGTGCCAGCTCACATCCGGGACAGGGGGGCTACGAGCAGTACTTC
CASSHPGQGGYEQYF
>-|few|TRBV25-1|TRBJ1-2
TGTGCCAGCCAACAGGGTCATGGCTACACCTTC
CASQQGHGYTF